This T cell receptor beta chain was retrieved from a study of cytomegalovirus exposure and HLA in healthy donors. Vbeta (60) and Jbeta (13) primers were used in the PCR. Only in-frame clones appear in the TCRdb table, and some are missing; sequencing was by immunoSEQ multiplex PCR. Of about 190,000 clones listed, over 70% were seen once; the top ten hold around 1.9%. The sample comprised PBMCs. This sequence was found in a woman aged 18-35 years in good health and CMV-seropositive.

CDR3 in DNA: TGTGCCACCGCGAACGACTTGGACAGCCGCCAAGAGACCCAGTACTTC. Encoded protein: CATANDLDSRQETQYF. The gene calls are TRBV19 and TRBJ2-5; D possibly corresponds to TRBD1 (6 bases). There are 16 residues in the CDR3. CDR1 LNHDA and CDR2 SQIVND come from the germline V gene (reference sequence). Trimming removed 10 bases from V and 1 base from J, with 22 bases in between.